Reported below is one TCR beta chain. Its antigen has not been determined. Base qualities were left out, and no much larger clone turns up one base away. CDR1 MNHEY and CDR2 SMNVEV are derived from the germline V gene (reference sequence). The CDR3, cysteine through valine, is 13 amino acids long. This entry keeps only the CDR3 DNA: 39 bases, framed from base 1. V is reduced by 4 bases and J by 6 bases, leaving a spacing of 13 bases between them. The data were taken from a study of T cell repertoires in cytomegalovirus infection (dated by TCRdb to between 2018 and 2021). In terms of the full investigation: Recently identified HLA-C-restricted CMV epitopes, whose presentation resists viral immunomodulation, were targeted by peptide stimulations together with well-studied HLA-B-restricted epitopes. The HLA type of each donor mattered for the analysis, because public TCR beta signatures pointed to carriage of CMV infection along with the matching HLA type.

Sequencing instrument: Illumina HiSeq 1500. TCRdb reprocessed the public reads (quality trimming at Q25 with fastp, clone calling with MiXCR) and kept in-frame beta chains. Entries that share a CDR3 protein sequence are merged under the most common genes and DNA. Across this sample there are hundreds of thousands of distinct CDR3 sequences, with roughly 30% seen only once. The ten biggest clones cover about 14% of the sample. This specimen's treatment or condition label, interpreted: in vitro stimulation with specific CMV peptide epitopes to enrich CMV-specific T cells. Broader findings and caveats from the paper: Cumulative frequency of public TCR beta family members discriminated carriers of CMV infection plus the relevant HLA type in this cohort and an independent approximately 350-donor cohort. The ex vivo response was dominated by HLA-C-restricted CMV-specific TCR beta clonotypes, which also provided the single most frequent clonotype in two of eight donors.

The rearranged chain carries TRBV27 and TRBJ2-7, with no D gene named confidently. The receptor comes from a human donor in good health (CMV status not recorded). Some clones in this sample may be carry-over from other donors' samples. The material was cultured CD8+ T cells from PBMCs, obtained from culture after CMV antigen stimulation. For the CDR3, the sequence is CASSYGPEFEQYV. The nucleotide sequence is TGTGCCAGCAGTTACGGTCCGGAGTTCGAGCAGTACGTC.